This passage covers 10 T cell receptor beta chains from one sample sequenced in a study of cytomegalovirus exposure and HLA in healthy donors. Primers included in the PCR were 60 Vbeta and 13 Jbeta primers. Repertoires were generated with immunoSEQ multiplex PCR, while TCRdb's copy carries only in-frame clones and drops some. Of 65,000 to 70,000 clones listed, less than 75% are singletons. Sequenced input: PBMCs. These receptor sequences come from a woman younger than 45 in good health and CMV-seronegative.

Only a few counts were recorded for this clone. The CDR3, as DNA: TGTGCCAGCAGTTACTCGAGGGCTGCTCAGAACACTGAAGCTTTCTTT. The encoded protein is CASSYSRAAQNTEAFF. The chain has TRBV6-5 and TRBJ1-1; the D is unclear. The germline gives CDR1 MNHEY, CDR2 SVGAGI. This CDR3 has 16 amino acids. The V and J ends lost 0 bases and 1 base respectively, with 12 bases between them.

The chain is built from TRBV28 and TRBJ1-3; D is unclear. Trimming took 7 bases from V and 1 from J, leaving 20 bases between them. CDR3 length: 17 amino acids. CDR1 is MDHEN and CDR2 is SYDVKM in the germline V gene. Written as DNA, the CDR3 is TGTGCCAGCACCGAGGGCGGGCTGTACAGATCTGGAAACACCATATATTTT. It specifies CASTEGGLYRSGNTIYF. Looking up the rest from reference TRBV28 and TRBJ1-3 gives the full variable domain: DVKVTQSSRYLVKRTGEKVFLECVQDMDHENMFWYRQDPGLGLRLIYFSYDVKMKEKGDIPEGYSVSREKKERFSLILESASTNQTSMYLCASTEGGLYRSGNTIYFGEGSWLTVV.

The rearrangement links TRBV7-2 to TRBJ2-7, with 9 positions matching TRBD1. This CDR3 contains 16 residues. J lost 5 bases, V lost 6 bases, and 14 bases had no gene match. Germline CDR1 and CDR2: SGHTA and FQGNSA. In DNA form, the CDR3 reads TGTGCCAGCAGACCAAGCTGGGGGACAGGGTCCCACGAGCAGTACTTC. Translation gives CASRPSWGTGSHEQYF.

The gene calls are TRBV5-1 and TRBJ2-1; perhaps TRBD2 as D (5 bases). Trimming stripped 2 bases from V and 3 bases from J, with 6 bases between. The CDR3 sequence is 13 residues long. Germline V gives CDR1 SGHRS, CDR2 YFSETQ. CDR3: CASSFTSYNEQFF. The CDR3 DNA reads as TGCGCCAGCAGCTTTACTAGCTACAATGAGCAGTTCTTC.

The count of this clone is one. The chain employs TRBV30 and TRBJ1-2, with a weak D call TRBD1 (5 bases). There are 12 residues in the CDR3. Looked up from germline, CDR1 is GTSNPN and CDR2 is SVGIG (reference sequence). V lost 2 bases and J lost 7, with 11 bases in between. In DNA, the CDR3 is TGTGCCTGGAGTTACCAGGGTCGTGGCTACACCTTC. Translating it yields CAWSYQGRGYTF. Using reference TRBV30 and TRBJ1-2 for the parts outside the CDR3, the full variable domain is SQTIHQWPATLVQPVGSPLSLECTVEGTSNPNLYWYRQAAGRGLQLLFYSVGIGQISSEVPQNLSASRPQDRQFILSSKKLLLSDSGFYLCAWSYQGRGYTFGSGTRLTVV.

CDR3 amino acids: CASSLDAGAGEQYF. CDR3 nucleotides: TGTGCCAGCAGCTTGGATGCGGGGGCGGGCGAGCAGTACTTC. This sequence joins TRBV5-8 and TRBJ2-7, with D perhaps TRBD2 (7 bases). Trimming left V 0 bases short and J 6 bases short, with 13 bases between. This CDR3 comprises 14 residues. The germline V gene encodes CDR1 SGHTS and CDR2 YDEGEE.

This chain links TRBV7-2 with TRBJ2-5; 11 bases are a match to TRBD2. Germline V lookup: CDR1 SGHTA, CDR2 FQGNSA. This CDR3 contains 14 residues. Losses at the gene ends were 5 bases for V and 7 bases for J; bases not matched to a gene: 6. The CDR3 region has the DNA TGTGCCAGCAGCCAGACTAGCGGGGAGGGGACCCAGTACTTC. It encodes CASSQTSGEGTQYF.

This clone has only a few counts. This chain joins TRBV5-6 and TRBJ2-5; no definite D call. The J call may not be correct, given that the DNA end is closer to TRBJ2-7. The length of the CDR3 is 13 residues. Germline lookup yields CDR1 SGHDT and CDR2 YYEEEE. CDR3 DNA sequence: TGTGCCAGCAGCCCCGGCGGAGCCTACGAGCAGTACTTC. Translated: CASSPGGAYEQYF.

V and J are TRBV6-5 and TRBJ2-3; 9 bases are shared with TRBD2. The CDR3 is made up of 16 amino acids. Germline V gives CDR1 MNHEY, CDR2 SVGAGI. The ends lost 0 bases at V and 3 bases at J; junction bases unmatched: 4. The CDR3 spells CASSYSAGGHTDTQYF. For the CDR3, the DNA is TGTGCCAGCAGTTACTCGGCGGGGGGGCATACAGATACGCAGTATTTT.

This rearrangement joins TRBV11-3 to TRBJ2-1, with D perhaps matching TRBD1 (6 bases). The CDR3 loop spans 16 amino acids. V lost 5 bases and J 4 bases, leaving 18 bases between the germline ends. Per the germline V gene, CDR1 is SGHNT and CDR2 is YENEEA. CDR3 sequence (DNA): TGTGCCAGCAGCCCCCAGGTAGGGGGATCATACAATGAGCAGTTCTTC. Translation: CASSPQVGGSYNEQFF.